This T cell receptor beta chain is drawn from a study of cytomegalovirus exposure and HLA in healthy donors (dated by TCRdb to about 2017). As for the study more broadly: An earlier analysis of some 550 of the donors reported roughly 300 Gb of sequence data and about 100 million unique TCR beta sequences from 190 million or so T cells. An early release covering roughly 640 HLA-typed donors comprised about 300 gigabases of sequencing data and around 85 million unique TCR sequences. The genetic ancestry cluster associated with self-reported Caucasian donors included approximately 85% of the 398 genotyped donors. The aim of the study was to test whether cataloging public T cell receptors could identify signatures of past pathogen exposure. The T cell repertoires of 700 or so subjects were profiled by immunosequencing and related to cytomegalovirus serostatus. Along with the 666-subject first cohort, a separate validation cohort of over a hundred different subjects was used. The study combined high-throughput TCR immunosequencing, statistical association of individual TCRs with disease status, and machine learning to predict cytomegalovirus infection status. To study patterns of TCR occurrence, a later analysis re-analyzed previously published TCR beta repertoires from around 700 donors and added high-resolution HLA genotyping. Rather than using new phenotypic data, the later analysis identified candidate immune exposures from TCR beta sequences and from how often those sequences occurred across donors. To decide whether each TCR beta V gene segment behaved as functional or pseudogenic, an earlier analysis of several hundred of the donors relied on high-throughput TCR beta sequencing. Alongside the repertoire data, information on donor age, sex, ethnicity and CMV serostatus was compiled. In a later genetic analysis, genome-wide SNP genotypes for about three fifths of the roughly 670 donors were used, and that subset was treated as a discovery cohort. Every repertoire in the discovery cohort had been generated on one and the same sequencing platform. Class I and class II HLA loci were covered by the typing at four-digit resolution. The number of donors typed differed by locus, with about 629-630 for A, B, C, DRB1 and DQB1, roughly 520 for DQA1, 600 to 610 for DPA1, and around 430 for DPB1. A handful of DR-DQ haplotypes were treated as single units for association and clustering because of strong linkage in the cohort. Among about 390 genotyped donors of the cohort, an average of about 240,000 unique TCR beta nucleotide sequences were sequenced per donor, roughly a sixth of them non-productive. The study at large found these results: A cluster of highly shared sequence variants was judged likely to represent a technical artifact of the sequencing pipeline. Cytomegalovirus status was reported to be diagnosed by the classifier with high specificity and sensitivity in both the original and validation cohorts. A later genetic analysis reported fewer N-insertions in productive TCRs among donors in an Asian-associated ancestry cluster than the roughly 640-donor mean. Three of the identified cytomegalovirus-associated TCR beta chains were confirmed in vitro to be specific for cytomegalovirus antigens. In a later analysis, most CMV-associated TCR beta chains were found to appear HLA-restricted, with HLA associations seemingly driven largely by CMV exposure. A later analysis found that HLA-associated TCR beta chains were more clonally expanded and had lower generation probabilities than equally common non-associated chains. In an earlier analysis of 450 to 750 of the donors, most TCR beta V segments appeared in productive rearrangements about 90% or about 30% of the time, broadly matching IMGT annotations. When HLA alleles, especially DR and DQ, strongly co-occurred, attributing TCR associations to individual alleles was difficult. For the cohort, immune exposure information was limited to CMV serostatus. Most TCR sequences were observed very rarely across donors, whereas some public TCRs were present in many individuals. A later analysis found that TCR association rates varied across HLA loci, with DRB1 alleles showing the most associated TCRs and HLA-C alleles the fewest. A later genetic analysis associated a missense DCLRE1C variant with V-gene and J-gene trimming of TCR beta chains, and an independent cohort replicated the association. The 87-base-pair reads could not distinguish some IMGT-functional V segments, including TRBV6-2 and TRBV6-3, so those segments were excluded. A further reported finding was that TCR beta sequences accurately predicted the HLA-A and HLA-B alleles for most subjects in the first cohort. This cohort had only TCR beta chains sequenced, and the lack of alpha or paired-chain data limited which features could be detected. It was suggested by the authors that the approach could potentially be generalized to other disease states and immunological phenotypes. In a later analysis, several top co-occurrence clusters were reported to appear linked to parvovirus B19, influenza, CMV and Epstein-Barr virus. A later analysis associated about 16,000 TCR beta sequences with specific HLA alleles at a false discovery rate of 0.05. Around 16 rarely observed V segments, including chromosome 9 orphons, were excluded from the earlier analysis of approximately 600 of the donors because counts were too low. Sequencing depth was assumed to be roughly uniform across donors in the presence/absence analyses, though that assumption may not hold. Linkage disequilibrium might explain the correlated functional status among segregating V segments, but an unknown experimental factor could not be ruled out. In the study, approximately 160 TCR beta chains were listed as associated with cytomegalovirus. Because HLA typing was unavailable for some donors at each locus, only the typed subset was used in association tests.

Concerning this clone: Its antigen is still unknown. Base qualities are missing; no much larger clone stands one base away.

CDR1 and CDR2, per the germline V gene, are SGHTA and FQGNSA. V is pruned by 5 bases and J by 4 bases, leaving 5 bases of the junction without a gene match. The cysteine opens and the phenylalanine closes a CDR3 of 14 amino acids. Just the 42-base CDR3 DNA is kept, in frame starting at base 1. Receptor amplification or capture employed the immunoSEQ multiplex PCR assay. A mixture of 60 forward primers for TCR Vbeta segments and 13 reverse primers for TCR Jbeta segments was used in the multiplex PCR. The CDR3 region of rearranged TCR beta genes was amplified from genomic DNA with a multiplex PCR assay. On the Illumina HiSeq System, the amplified TCR beta libraries were sequenced as 87-base-pair reads. As for the authors' bioinformatics: A later analysis tallied 75 million to 85 million unique TCR beta chains across the 610 or so repertoires, and approximately 12 million of those chains were shared by two or more donors. A nearest-neighbor algorithm error-corrected the raw reads and collapsed the reads into unique sequences, merging closely related sequences to remove PCR and sequencing errors. CDR3 sequences were aligned to IMGT reference sequences to assign V, D and J gene segments. Each retained sequence needed at least a six-nucleotide match to both a V gene segment and a J gene segment. A rearrangement counted as productive if the CDR3 had no stop codons and remained in frame with V and J, and every other rearrangement counted as non-productive. CDR3 was defined by IMGT convention, running from the second conserved V-encoded cysteine to the conserved J-encoded phenylalanine. The earlier analysis of a few hundred of the donors excluded sequences that lacked an unambiguous match to a single V gene segment. In an earlier analysis of approximately 590 of the donors, a V segment was called functional when productive rearrangements were above 56.7%, and segregating when the standard deviation between donors exceeded 5%. A statistical classification framework was built to diagnose cytomegalovirus status from the catalog of TCR beta chain sequences. In a later analysis, TCR nucleotide sequences were compared against IMGT/GENE-DB human TR gene sequences so that V and J genes could be assigned. The TCRdist pipeline was used in a later analysis to assign CDR3 sequences and most-parsimonious VDJ recombination scenarios. A later analysis defined each TCR beta chain by its CDR3 amino acid sequence plus V-gene family, and excluded reads lacking a unique V-gene family. To address suspected cross-contamination and a sequencing artifact, a later analysis removed 592 highly shared, low-generation-probability nucleotide sequences. In a later analysis, a clonal expansion index was calculated for each public chain from normalized within-repertoire ranks of inferred template counts. Generation probabilities in a later analysis came from a VDJ recombination model fitted to out-of-frame rearrangements, and those results were checked against IGoR. In a later analysis, TCR-TCR, TCR-HLA and TCR-CMV co-occurrence was scored with hypergeometric tests, and a repertoire-size bias correction was applied to TCR pairs. False discovery rates were estimated in a later analysis by permuting HLA or CMV assignments 20 times. In a later analysis, co-occurring TCRs were grouped using DBSCAN, with TCRdist sequence similarity added in when clustering inside HLA-allele-positive subsets. Co-occurrence clustering excluded repertoires with fewer than 30,000 or more than 120,000 public chains, plus five with anomalous nucleotide sharing. This immuneACCESS table, as held by TCRdb, lists in-frame sequences with V and J called but not all clones. Of the missing ones, under half trace to an unresolved V gene in checked studies; the others have no known cause. V, J and clone size are taken as reported in that table, and D and trimming were inferred from the DNA itself. The sample profile shows about 190,000 clones; about 87% of them were found once. Around 1.4% of the sample comes from the top ten.

The cohort was made up of several hundred healthy bone marrow donors. All cohort members were sampled while nominally healthy, although unrecorded immune exposures were likely present. The donor was CMV seronegative and belonged to the group of under 400 seronegative cohort members. A peripheral blood sample was collected from each donor, and TCR beta sequencing was performed on peripheral blood mononuclear cells. Genomic DNA was extracted from the blood cell samples with the Qiagen DNeasy Blood Extraction Kit. Sequencing used PBMCs. The rearrangement joined TRBV7-2 to TRBJ1-2, and 9 junctional nucleotides match TRBD1. This sequence originates from a young man in good health and CMV-seronegative. CDR3 sequence: CASSLDRGSYGYTF. The sequence in DNA is TGTGCCAGCAGCCTGGACAGGGGAAGCTATGGCTACACCTTC.